The next 7 T cell receptor beta chains were all read from a single sample in a study of blood T cell repertoires in COVID-19. This table comes from immunoSEQ multiplex PCR, and its TCRdb copy is limited to in-frame clones, with some not included. The data contain hundreds of thousands of clones, about 89% of them seen just once; the ten biggest clones take up under 5%. Sequencing used PBMCs or T cells enriched from blood (not recorded which). These receptor sequences come from a woman younger than 45 who had recovered from COVID-19.

The V gene is TRBV21-1, the J gene TRBJ1-2. TRBV21-1 is labeled a pseudogene. The CDR3 totals 17 residues. This chain's CDR3 is CASSKISQGRANYGYTF. The CDR3 region has the DNA TGTGCCAGCAGCAAAATCTCCCAGGGGAGGGCTAACTATGGCTACACCTTC.

The V call is TRBV10-3, the J call TRBJ1-2, with D unclear. Germline CDR1 is ENHRY and CDR2 is SYGVKD. The V and J ends lost 4 bases and 4 bases respectively, with 13 bases between them. The length of the CDR3 is 14 residues. Here the CDR3 DNA reads TGTGCCATCAGTGCCGATGGAGTAGTCTATGGCTACACCTTC. It codes for CAISADGVVYGYTF.

The table lists this clone with a few counts. This chain uses TRBV29-1 with TRBJ1-5; D unclear. V was cut by 5 bases and J by 3 bases, with 14 bases left in between. Germline CDR1 and CDR2: SQVTM and ANQGSEA. The CDR3 totals 14 residues. The CDR3 protein is CSVMEGGTNQPQHF. The CDR3 coding sequence is TGCAGCGTTATGGAGGGCGGAACCAATCAGCCCCAGCATTTT.

This clone has only one observation. CDR3 residues: CASSLTWSSYNEQFF. In DNA form, the CDR3 reads TGTGCCAGCAGCCTGACCTGGAGCTCCTACAATGAGCAGTTCTTC. The chain couples TRBV5-6 to TRBJ2-1; the D is unclear. The germline gives CDR1 SGHDT, CDR2 YYEEEE. V was cut by 4 bases and J by 0 bases, with 11 bases left in between. The length of the CDR3 is 15 residues.

The DNA for the CDR3 is TGTGCCAGCAGCTTGGATCAGGGAACGTACGAGCAGTACTTC. Protein: CASSLDQGTYEQYF. The chain links TRBV5-4 to TRBJ2-7, with a tentative D call TRBD1 (5 bases). The V end lost 0 bases, the J end lost 4 bases, and 11 bases lay between the germline ends. CDR3 size: 14 residues. Germline V gene lookup returns CDR1 SGHNT and CDR2 YYREEE (reference sequence).

This chain uses TRBV7-9 with TRBJ1-1; D may be TRBD1 (5 bases). Germline lookup yields CDR1 SEHNR and CDR2 FQNEAQ (reference sequence). Trimming shortened V by 3 bases and J by 0 bases, and 8 bases separated the two germline ends. The CDR3 contains 14 residues. Here the CDR3 DNA reads TGTGCCAGCAGCTTGAAACAGGTGAACACTGAAGCTTTCTTT. Protein product: CASSLKQVNTEAFF.

There are a few counts of this clone. This chain connects TRBV6-6 to TRBJ2-7, with 9 bases identical to TRBD1. The CDR3 is made up of 15 amino acids. Per germline, CDR1 MNHNY and CDR2 SVGAGI (reference sequence). V shed 5 bases, J shed 2 bases, and the junction held 7 bases outside the gene matches. The CDR3 is CASSEPGQGAYEQYF. CDR3 in DNA: TGTGCCAGCAGTGAGCCGGGACAGGGAGCCTACGAGCAGTACTTC.